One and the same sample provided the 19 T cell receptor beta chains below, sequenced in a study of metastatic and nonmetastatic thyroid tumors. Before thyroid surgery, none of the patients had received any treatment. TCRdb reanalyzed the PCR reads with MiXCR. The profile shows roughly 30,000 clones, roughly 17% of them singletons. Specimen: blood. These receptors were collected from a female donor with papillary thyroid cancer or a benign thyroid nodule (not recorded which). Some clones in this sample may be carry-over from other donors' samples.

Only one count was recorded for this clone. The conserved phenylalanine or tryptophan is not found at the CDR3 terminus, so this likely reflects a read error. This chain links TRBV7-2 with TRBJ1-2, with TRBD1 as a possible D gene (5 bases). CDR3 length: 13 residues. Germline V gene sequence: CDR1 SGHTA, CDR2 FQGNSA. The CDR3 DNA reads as TGTGCCAGCAGCCCAGACAGTAACTTTGGCTACACCGTC. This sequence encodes CASSPDSNFGYTV.

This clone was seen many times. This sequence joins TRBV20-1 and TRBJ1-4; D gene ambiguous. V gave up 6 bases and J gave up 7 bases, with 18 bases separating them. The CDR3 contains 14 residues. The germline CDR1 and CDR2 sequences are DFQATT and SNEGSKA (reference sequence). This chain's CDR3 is CSARPGSTGEKLFF. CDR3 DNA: TGCAGTGCCAGACCGGGGAGCACGGGTGAAAAACTGTTTTTT.

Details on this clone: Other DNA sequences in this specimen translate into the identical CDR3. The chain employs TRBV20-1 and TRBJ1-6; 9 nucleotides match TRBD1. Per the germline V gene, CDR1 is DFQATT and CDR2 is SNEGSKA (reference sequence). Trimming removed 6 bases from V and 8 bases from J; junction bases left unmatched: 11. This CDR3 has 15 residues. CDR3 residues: CSAPTGTGGDSPLHF. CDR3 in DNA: TGCAGTGCACCGACCGGAACAGGGGGCGATTCACCCCTCCACTTT.

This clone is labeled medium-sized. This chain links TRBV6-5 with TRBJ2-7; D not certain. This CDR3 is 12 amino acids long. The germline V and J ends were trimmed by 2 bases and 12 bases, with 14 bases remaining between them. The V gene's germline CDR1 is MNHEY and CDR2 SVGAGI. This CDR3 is CASSYEDRATYF. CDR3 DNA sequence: TGTGCCAGCAGTTACGAGGACCGAGCGACGTACTTC.

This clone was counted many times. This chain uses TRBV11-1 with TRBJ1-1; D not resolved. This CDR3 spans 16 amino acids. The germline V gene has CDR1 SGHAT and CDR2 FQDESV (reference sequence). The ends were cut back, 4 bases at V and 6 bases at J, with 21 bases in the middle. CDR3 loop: CASSYYRLGISAEAFF. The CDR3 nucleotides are TGTGCCAGCAGCTACTACCGTTTAGGAATTTCTGCTGAAGCTTTCTTT.

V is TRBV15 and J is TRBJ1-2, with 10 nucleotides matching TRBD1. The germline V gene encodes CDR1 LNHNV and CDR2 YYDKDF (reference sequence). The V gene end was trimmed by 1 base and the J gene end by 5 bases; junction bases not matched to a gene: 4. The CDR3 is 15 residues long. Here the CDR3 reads CATSRAAGQGYGYTF. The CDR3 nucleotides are TGTGCCACCAGCAGAGCCGCGGGACAGGGGTATGGCTACACCTTC.

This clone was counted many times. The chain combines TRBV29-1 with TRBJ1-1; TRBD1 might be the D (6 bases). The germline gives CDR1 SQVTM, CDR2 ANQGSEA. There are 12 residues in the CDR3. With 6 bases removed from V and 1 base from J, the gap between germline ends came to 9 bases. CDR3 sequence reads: CSVNRANTEAFF. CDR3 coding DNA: TGCAGCGTGAACAGGGCGAACACTGAAGCTTTCTTT.

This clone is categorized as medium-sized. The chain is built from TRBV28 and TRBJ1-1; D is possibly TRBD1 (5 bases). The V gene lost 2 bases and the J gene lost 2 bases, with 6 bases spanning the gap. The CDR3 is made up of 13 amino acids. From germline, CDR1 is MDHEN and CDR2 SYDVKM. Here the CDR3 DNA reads TGTGCCAGCAGTTTAGGGGGAAACACTGAAGCTTTCTTT. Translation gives CASSLGGNTEAFF.

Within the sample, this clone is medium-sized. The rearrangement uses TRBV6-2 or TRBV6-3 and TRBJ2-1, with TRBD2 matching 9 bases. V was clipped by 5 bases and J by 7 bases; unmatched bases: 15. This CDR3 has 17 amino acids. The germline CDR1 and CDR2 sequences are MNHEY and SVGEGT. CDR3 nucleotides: TGTGCCAGCAGTCCCCTGGTAGCGGGGGTCAAGAGGAATGAGCAGTTCTTC. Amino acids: CASSPLVAGVKRNEQFF.

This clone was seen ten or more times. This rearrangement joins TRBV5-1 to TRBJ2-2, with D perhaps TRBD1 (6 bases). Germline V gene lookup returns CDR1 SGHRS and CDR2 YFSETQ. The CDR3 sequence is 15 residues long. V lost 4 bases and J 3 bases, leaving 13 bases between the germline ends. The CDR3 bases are TGCGCCAGCAGCAAACAGGGATCGGACACCGGGGAGCTGTTTTTT. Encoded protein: CASSKQGSDTGELFF.

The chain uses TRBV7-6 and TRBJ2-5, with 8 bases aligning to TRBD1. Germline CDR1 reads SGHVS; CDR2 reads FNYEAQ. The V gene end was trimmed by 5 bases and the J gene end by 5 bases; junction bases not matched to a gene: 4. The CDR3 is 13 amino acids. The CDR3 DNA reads TGTGCCAGCAGCCCCACAGGGGGGGAGACCCAGTACTTC. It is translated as CASSPTGGETQYF.

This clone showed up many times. The CDR3 DNA sequence: TGTGCCAGCAGCCAAGGGGTGGGGAGCAGGAATGAGCAGTTCTTC. Amino acids: CASSQGVGSRNEQFF. V usage is TRBV14 and J usage is TRBJ2-1; D perhaps matches TRBD2 (5 bases). This CDR3 has 15 residues. Germline V lookup: CDR1 SGHDN, CDR2 FVKESK. Trimming took 1 base from V and 7 from J, leaving 14 bases between them.

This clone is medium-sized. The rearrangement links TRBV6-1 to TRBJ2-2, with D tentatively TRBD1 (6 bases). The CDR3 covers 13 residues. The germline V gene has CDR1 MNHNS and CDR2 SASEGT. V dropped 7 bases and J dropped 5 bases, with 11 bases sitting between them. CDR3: CASTPGQTGELFF. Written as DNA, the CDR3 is TGTGCCAGCACACCGGGACAAACCGGGGAGCTGTTTTTT.

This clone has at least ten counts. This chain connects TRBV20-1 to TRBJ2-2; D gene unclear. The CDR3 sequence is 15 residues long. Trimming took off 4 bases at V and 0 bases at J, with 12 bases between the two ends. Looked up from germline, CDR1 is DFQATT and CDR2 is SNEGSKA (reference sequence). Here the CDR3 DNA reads TGCAGTGCTATAGCCCTGCAGGCGAACACCGGGGAGCTGTTTTTT. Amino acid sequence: CSAIALQANTGELFF.

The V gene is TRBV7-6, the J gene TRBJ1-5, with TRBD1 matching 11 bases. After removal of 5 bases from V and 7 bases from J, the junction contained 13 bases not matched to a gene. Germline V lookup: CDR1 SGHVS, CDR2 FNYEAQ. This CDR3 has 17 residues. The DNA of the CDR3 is TGTGCCAGCAGCCCAGATGGGACAGGGGGTATCGACCAGCCCCAGCATTTT. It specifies CASSPDGTGGIDQPQHF.

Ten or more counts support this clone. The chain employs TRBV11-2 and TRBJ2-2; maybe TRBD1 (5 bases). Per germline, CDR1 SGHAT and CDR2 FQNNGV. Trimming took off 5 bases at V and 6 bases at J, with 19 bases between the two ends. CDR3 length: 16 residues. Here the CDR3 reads CASSPSQGRSSGELFF. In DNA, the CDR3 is TGTGCCAGCAGCCCTTCTCAGGGTAGGTCATCCGGGGAGCTGTTTTTT.

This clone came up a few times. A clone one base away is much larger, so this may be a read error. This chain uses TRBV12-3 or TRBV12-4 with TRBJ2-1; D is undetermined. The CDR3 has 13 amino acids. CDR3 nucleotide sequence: TGTGCCAGCAGTTTAGCCGGGTACAATCAGCAGTTCTTC. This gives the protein CASSLAGYNQQFF.

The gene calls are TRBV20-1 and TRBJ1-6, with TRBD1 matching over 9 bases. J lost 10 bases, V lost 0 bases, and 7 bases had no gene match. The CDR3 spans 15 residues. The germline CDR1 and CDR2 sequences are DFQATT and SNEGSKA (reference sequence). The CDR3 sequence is CSAREIQGARSPLHF. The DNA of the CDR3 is TGCAGTGCTAGAGAGATACAGGGGGCTCGATCACCCCTCCACTTT.

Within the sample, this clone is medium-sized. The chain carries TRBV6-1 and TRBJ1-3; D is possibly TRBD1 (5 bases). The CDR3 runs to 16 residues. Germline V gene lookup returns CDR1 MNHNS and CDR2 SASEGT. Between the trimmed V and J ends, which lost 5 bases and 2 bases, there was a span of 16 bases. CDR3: CASSPSGLFAGNTIYF. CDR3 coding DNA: TGTGCCAGCAGTCCCTCAGGGTTATTCGCTGGAAACACCATATATTTT.